Below, 16 T cell receptor beta chains from the same sample are listed, as sequenced in a study of blood T cell repertoires in COVID-19. Some clones are missing from TCRdb's copy, which holds only in-frame ones; the method was immunoSEQ multiplex PCR. The sample has hundreds of thousands of clones; around 87% are singletons. The material sequenced was peripheral blood. The receptors derive from a woman between 35 and 50 years old who had recovered from COVID-19.

The rearrangement uses TRBV5-1 and TRBJ2-1; no firm D call. The germline CDR1 and CDR2 sequences are SGHRS and YFSETQ. The V end lost 1 base, the J end lost 0 bases, and 8 bases lay between the germline ends. This CDR3 is 15 amino acids long. This chain's CDR3 is CASSLTSGSYNEQFF. In DNA, the CDR3 is TGCGCCAGCAGCTTGACCTCGGGCTCCTACAATGAGCAGTTCTTC.

The rearrangement links TRBV6-1 to TRBJ1-3; tentatively, D is TRBD1 (6 bases). This CDR3 is 15 amino acids long. Trimming took off 7 bases at V and 1 base at J, with 14 bases between the two ends. Germline V gives CDR1 MNHNS, CDR2 SASEGT. The CDR3 spells CASTSRGGSGNTIYF. CDR3 sequence (DNA): TGTGCCAGCACCTCGCGAGGGGGATCTGGAAACACCATATATTTT.

The DNA for the CDR3 is TGTGCCAGCAGCGTAGGTAATGGCTACACCTTC. Its translation: CASSVGNGYTF. This chain links TRBV9 with TRBJ1-2; D not resolved. The CDR3 contains 11 residues. Trimming left V 0 bases short and J 6 bases short, with 3 bases between. Germline CDR1 SGDLS, CDR2 YYNGEE.

This chain connects TRBV19 to TRBJ2-3; D gene unclear. This CDR3 contains 15 residues. The germline V gene has CDR1 LNHDA and CDR2 SQIVND (reference sequence). V lost 3 bases and J 0 bases, leaving 10 bases between the germline ends. The CDR3 DNA sequence: TGTGCCAGTAGTATTATCCCCCGGAGCACAGATACGCAGTATTTT. This encodes CASSIIPRSTDTQYF.

Note on this clone: This sample includes further DNA sequences coding for the same CDR3. The rearrangement joins TRBV5-1 to TRBJ2-2, with 9 bases aligning to TRBD1. In germline, CDR1 is SGHRS, CDR2 YFSETQ. The CDR3 runs 15 residues. V was pared by 0 bases and J by 4 bases, with 1 base of the junction left unmatched. CDR3 protein: CASSLGTGVTGELFF. DNA for the CDR3: TGCGCCAGCAGCTTGGGGACAGGGGTCACCGGGGAGCTGTTTTTT.

The chain recombines TRBV7-2 with TRBJ1-2; D possibly corresponds to TRBD1 (5 bases). V lost 1 base and J lost 7, with 16 bases in between. This CDR3 region has 15 residues. Germline V gene data show CDR1 as SGHTA and CDR2 as FQGNSA. The CDR3 sequence: CASSLVTAYGGGYTF. The CDR3 DNA follows: TGTGCCAGCAGCTTAGTTACAGCCTACGGGGGTGGCTACACCTTC.

Points on this clone: This specimen includes other DNA sequences encoding the same CDR3. The chain couples TRBV29-1 to TRBJ2-3; 7 nucleotides line up with TRBD1. CDR1 is SQVTM and CDR2 is ANQGSEA in the germline V gene. The CDR3 runs 11 residues. The trim removed 7 bases at V and 4 bases at J, leaving 2 bases unmatched. The CDR3 coding sequence is TGCAGCGCCGGGACAGCAGATACGCAGTATTTT. It specifies CSAGTADTQYF.

CDR3 residues: CASCDRGQETQYF. The CDR3, as DNA: TGTGCCAGCTGCGACAGGGGCCAGGAGACCCAGTACTTC. The chain joins TRBV12-3 or TRBV12-4 to TRBJ2-5; TRBD1 aligns across 8 bases. This CDR3 is built from 13 residues. The J segment lost 5 bases and the V segment lost 8 bases, leaving 7 bases of the junction unmatched.

This sequence joins TRBV28 and TRBJ1-5; 7 bases match TRBD1. The CDR3 is 14 residues long. Germline assignment: CDR1 MDHEN and CDR2 SYDVKM. V was clipped by 3 bases and J by 6 bases; unmatched bases: 5. Here the CDR3 reads CASSLATGAQPQHF. The DNA of the CDR3 is TGTGCCAGCAGTTTGGCTACAGGGGCTCAGCCCCAGCATTTT.

This clone showed up just once. V gene TRBV5-4 combines with J gene TRBJ1-4; no reliable D call. Trimming cost V 3 bases and J 4 bases, with 13 bases left between them. Germline loops: CDR1 SGHNT, CDR2 YYREEE (reference sequence). CDR3 size: 15 residues. The CDR3 reads CASSYTGRGNEKLFF. CDR3 bases: TGTGCCAGCAGCTATACGGGAAGAGGTAATGAAAAACTGTTTTTT.

This clone was seen a few times. The chain has TRBV6-1 and TRBJ1-2; a possible D gene is TRBD1 (6 bases). Germline CDR1 reads MNHNS; CDR2 reads SASEGT. The CDR3 runs 13 residues. Trimming removed 3 bases from V and 8 bases from J, with 13 bases in between. CDR3 nucleotide sequence: TGTGCCAGCAGTGACAGGGGTTCGGGAGGCTACACCTTC. Protein product: CASSDRGSGGYTF.

Comment on this clone: In the same sample, other DNA sequences code for this CDR3. The rearrangement uses TRBV9 and TRBJ1-2; 10 nucleotides line up with TRBD1. The CDR3 loop spans 14 amino acids. Germline V gene data show CDR1 as SGDLS and CDR2 as YYNGEE. J lost 4 bases, V lost 3 bases, and 3 bases had no gene match. The CDR3 sequence: CASSAGTGVYGYTF. The CDR3 DNA reads as TGTGCCAGCAGCGCCGGGACAGGGGTCTATGGCTACACCTTC.

The chain uses TRBV9 and TRBJ2-5, with 7 bases fitting TRBD2. This CDR3 is built from 13 residues. Germline trimming cut 3 bases from V and 5 bases from J; bases unmatched to any gene: 4. The germline V gene has CDR1 SGDLS and CDR2 YYNGEE. CDR3 amino acids: CASSDRGGETQYF. The CDR3 DNA follows: TGTGCCAGCAGCGACCGGGGAGGGGAGACCCAGTACTTC.

The chain has TRBV11-3 and TRBJ2-7; tentative D call: TRBD2 (6 bases). Per germline, CDR1 SGHNT and CDR2 YENEEA. V lost 1 base and J 2 bases, leaving 6 bases between the germline ends. The CDR3 spans 13 residues. The CDR3 bases are TGTGCCAGCAGCTTAGGGGAGGCCTACGAGCAGTACTTC. It translates to CASSLGEAYEQYF. Using reference TRBV11-3 and TRBJ2-7 for the parts outside the CDR3, the full variable domain is EAGVVQSPRYKIIEKKQPVAFWCNPISGHNTLYWYLQNLGQGPELLIRYENEEAVDDSQLPKDRFSAERLKGVDSTLKIQPAELGDSAVYLCASSLGEAYEQYFGPGTRLTVT.

V gene TRBV29-1 combines with J gene TRBJ1-2, with unresolved D. V gave up 7 bases and J gave up 6 bases, with 12 bases separating them. This CDR3 has 11 residues. Germline CDR1 and CDR2: SQVTM and ANQGSEA. The CDR3 here is CSAGSWDGYTF. The CDR3 DNA follows: TGCAGCGCCGGGTCGTGGGATGGCTACACCTTC.

The chain carries TRBV27 and TRBJ2-7; TRBD1 is a possible D gene (6 bases). The V gene's germline CDR1 is MNHEY and CDR2 SMNVEV (reference sequence). CDR3 length: 16 amino acids. Trimming removed 9 bases at V and 5 bases at J, with 26 bases between. The CDR3 sequence: CASLLSEGVAPHEQYF. The CDR3, as DNA: TGTGCCAGTCTTTTAAGCGAGGGGGTGGCGCCCCACGAGCAGTACTTC.